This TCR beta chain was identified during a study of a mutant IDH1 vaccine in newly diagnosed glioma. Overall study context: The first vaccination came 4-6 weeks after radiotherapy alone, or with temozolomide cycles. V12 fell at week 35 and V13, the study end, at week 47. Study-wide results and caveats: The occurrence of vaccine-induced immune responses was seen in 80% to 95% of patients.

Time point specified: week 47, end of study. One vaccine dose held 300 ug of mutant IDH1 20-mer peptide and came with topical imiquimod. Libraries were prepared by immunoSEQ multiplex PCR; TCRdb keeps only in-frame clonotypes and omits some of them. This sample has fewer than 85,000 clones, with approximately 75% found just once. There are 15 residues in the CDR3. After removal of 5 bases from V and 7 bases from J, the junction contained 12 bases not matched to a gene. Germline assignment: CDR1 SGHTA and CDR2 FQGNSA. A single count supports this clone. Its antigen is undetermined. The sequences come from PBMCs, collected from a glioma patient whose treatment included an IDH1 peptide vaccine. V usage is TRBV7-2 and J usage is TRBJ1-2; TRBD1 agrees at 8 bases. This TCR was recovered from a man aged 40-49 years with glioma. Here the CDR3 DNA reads TGTGCCAGCAGCCCCCAGATTGGACAGGGCGTTGGCTACACCTTC. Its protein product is CASSPQIGQGVGYTF.